The T cell receptor beta chain described here comes from a study of blood T cell repertoires in COVID-19. On the study more broadly: Samples taken during acute and convalescent COVID-19 were collected in the United States, Italy and Spain.

Across 24 US areas, participants ranged in age from about 18 to 90 years. Measured with immunoSEQ multiplex PCR; TCRdb has only the in-frame clones, and not every one. This repertoire shows some 270,000 clones, approximately 85% found once; its top ten account for approximately 9.6%. Germline trimming cut 4 bases from V and 6 bases from J; bases unmatched to any gene: 11. The germline CDR1 and CDR2 sequences are LGHNA and YSLEER. The CDR3 is 16 amino acids. The chain links TRBV4-3 to TRBJ2-2; TRBD2 matches 7 bases. This TCR came from a woman in her 50s with acute COVID-19. The specimen sequenced was PBMCs or T cells enriched from blood (not recorded which). This CDR3 reads CASSLGRVSSAGELFF. CDR3 sequence (DNA): TGCGCCAGCAGCCTAGGGAGGGTCTCCTCCGCCGGGGAGCTGTTTTTT.